Below are 18 T cell receptor beta chains sequenced from a single sample in a study of response to subunit inactivated influenza vaccine. TCRdb called the RT-PCR reads again in MiXCR, with one record for every CDR3 protein. The sample yields fewer than 250,000 distinct CDR3 sequences, under 15% seen once. The sequencing used CD8+ T cells sorted from PBMCs, collected approximately 5 days after vaccination. The receptors come from a middle-aged man who received an inactivated influenza vaccine.

This clonotype has just a few counts. The chain uses TRBV5-1 and TRBJ1-1; TRBD1 matches 7 bases. V was pared by 7 bases and J by 1 base, with 7 bases of the junction left unmatched. This CDR3 region has 14 residues. CDR1 is SGHRS and CDR2 is YFSETQ in the germline V gene. CDR3 coding DNA: TGCGCCAGCGGCTCCGGGACAGAGAACACTGAAGCTTTCTTT. Translated, it gives CASGSGTENTEAFF. Full variable domain (outside the CDR3, taken from reference TRBV5-1 and TRBJ1-1): KAGVTQTPRYLIKTRGQQVTLSCSPISGHRSVSWYQQTPGQGLQFLFEYFSETQRNKGNFPGRFSGRQFSNSRSEMNVSTLELGDSALYLCASGSGTENTEAFFGQGTRLTVV.

This clonotype was detected a few times. The rearrangement links TRBV12-3 or TRBV12-4 to TRBJ1-1; D unclear. V lost 3 bases, J lost 5 bases, and 10 bases lay in between. The CDR3 is 13 residues long. The CDR3 DNA follows: TGTGCCAGCAGTTTGGTCGGAGTTACTGAAGCTTTCTTT. Residues: CASSLVGVTEAFF.

This clonotype has more than one count but fewer than ten. This rearrangement joins TRBV2 to TRBJ2-1; TRBD2 matches 7 bases. This CDR3 comprises 14 residues. Germline trimming cut 6 bases from V and 3 bases from J; bases unmatched to any gene: 5. Germline V gene lookup returns CDR1 SNHLY and CDR2 FYNNEI. The CDR3 loop is CASRWTSSYNEQFF. In DNA, the CDR3 is TGTGCCAGCAGATGGACTAGTAGCTACAATGAGCAGTTCTTC.

Here the CDR3 DNA reads TGTGCCAGCAGCTGGGGCACCCGGGGCTCCTACAATGAGCAGTTCTTC. Translation: CASSWGTRGSYNEQFF. The J gene is TRBJ2-1, the V gene TRBV11-2; D is possibly TRBD1 or TRBD2 (5 bases each). Germline V gene sequence: CDR1 SGHAT, CDR2 FQNNGV. The CDR3 runs to 16 residues. With 4 bases removed from V and 0 bases from J, the gap between germline ends came to 13 bases.

This clonotype was seen only a few times. The rearrangement uses TRBV12-3 or TRBV12-4 and TRBJ1-1; 8 nucleotides line up with TRBD1. V shed 5 bases and J 1 base; nucleotides not matched to a gene: 3. This CDR3 has 14 residues. The CDR3 DNA reads as TGTGCCAGCAGTATCGACAGGGGGAACACTGAAGCTTTCTTT. Amino acid sequence: CASSIDRGNTEAFF.

The table lists this clonotype with many counts. V usage is TRBV7-9 and J usage is TRBJ2-4, with 9 bases identical to TRBD1. This CDR3 region has 14 residues. V was pared by 4 bases and J by 7 bases, with 5 bases of the junction left unmatched. CDR1 and CDR2 (germline): SEHNR, FQNEAQ (reference sequence). The CDR3 is CASSSTGGQNIQYF. For the CDR3, the DNA is TGTGCCAGCAGCTCGACAGGGGGTCAGAACATTCAGTACTTC.

V usage is TRBV5-1 and J usage is TRBJ2-2; TRBD1 matches at 9 bases. The V gene end was trimmed by 4 bases and the J gene end by 4 bases; junction bases not matched to a gene: 11. CDR1 and CDR2 (germline): SGHRS, YFSETQ. This CDR3 region has 17 residues. CDR3 in DNA: TGCGCCAGCAGCCTTGACCCGGGACAGGGATCCACCGGGGAGCTGTTTTTT. It is translated as CASSLDPGQGSTGELFF.

V gene TRBV6-6 combines with J gene TRBJ2-1; maybe TRBD1 (6 bases). Germline lookup yields CDR1 MNHNY and CDR2 SVGAGI (reference sequence). Trimming cost V 7 bases and J 4 bases, with 8 bases left between them. The length of the CDR3 is 12 residues. The CDR3, as DNA: TGTGCCAGCATAGGGGGATACAATGAGCAGTTCTTC. Translation gives CASIGGYNEQFF.

The CDR3 region has the DNA TGTGCCATCAGTGAGCCTGGCGGGACAGGGAGTGAAAAACTGTTTTTT. Translation gives CAISEPGGTGSEKLFF. This rearrangement joins TRBV10-3 to TRBJ1-4; 9 nucleotides align to TRBD1. This CDR3 comprises 16 residues. Per germline, CDR1 ENHRY and CDR2 SYGVKD. V lost 2 bases to trimming and J lost 7 bases; unmatched junction nucleotides: 8.

This clonotype was counted only a few times. The V gene is TRBV28, the J gene TRBJ2-1; possibly TRBD1 or TRBD2 for D (6 bases each). Per the germline V gene, CDR1 is MDHEN and CDR2 is SYDVKM. This CDR3 contains 17 residues. Trimming cost V 5 bases and J 9 bases, with 26 bases left between them. CDR3 DNA: TGTGCCAGCAGTAACCCCCCCCGGGGGCGCGACGAGCGTGAGCAGTTCTTC. Protein product: CASSNPPRGRDEREQFF. The full variable domain, with the rest looked up from reference TRBV28 and TRBJ2-1, is DVKVTQSSRYLVKRTGEKVFLECVQDMDHENMFWYRQDPGLGLRLIYFSYDVKMKEKGDIPEGYSVSREKKERFSLILESASTNQTSMYLCASSNPPRGRDEREQFFGPGTRLTVL.

This clonotype was found a few times. This rearrangement joins TRBV2 to TRBJ2-7; D gene unclear. The V end was cut by 4 bases, the J end by 5 bases, with 15 bases between. The CDR3 sequence is 14 residues long. Germline CDR1 SNHLY, CDR2 FYNNEI. The CDR3 sequence: CASSVGPLSHEQYF. The CDR3 DNA reads as TGTGCCAGCAGTGTAGGACCCCTATCCCACGAGCAGTACTTC.

This clonotype was counted a few times. The gene calls are TRBV10-2 and TRBJ2-3, with 9 bases that match TRBD2. V gave up 6 bases and J gave up 4 bases; unmatched junction bases: 8. This CDR3 contains 15 residues. Germline V gene sequence: CDR1 WSHSY, CDR2 SAAADI. CDR3 in amino acids: CASRGPSGEADTQYF. As DNA, the CDR3 is TGCGCCAGCAGGGGGCCTAGCGGGGAAGCAGATACGCAGTATTTT.

This clonotype appeared a few times. The rearrangement joins TRBV12-3 or TRBV12-4 to TRBJ1-2; 7 positions match TRBD1. The CDR3 spans 15 residues. Trimming cost V 4 bases and J 0 bases; bases outside gene matches: 5. The CDR3 nucleotides read TGTGCCAGCAGTTGGACAGGTCCAGCTAACTATGGCTACACCTTC. It encodes CASSWTGPANYGYTF.

This clonotype appeared many times. The chain employs TRBV7-8 and TRBJ1-2; 9 bases are shared with TRBD1. V lost 5 bases, J lost 5 bases, and 9 bases stayed unmatched. This CDR3 spans 15 amino acids. Germline-derived CDR1 and CDR2 are SGHVS and FQNEAQ. DNA for the CDR3: TGTGCCAGCAGCCAAGGGACAGGGAATGTTTATGGCTACACCTTC. Translated, it gives CASSQGTGNVYGYTF.

The chain joins TRBV27 to TRBJ2-7; 8 positions agree with TRBD1. The V gene's germline CDR1 is MNHEY and CDR2 SMNVEV (reference sequence). The CDR3 has 14 amino acids. Losses at the gene ends were 2 bases for V and 5 bases for J; bases not matched to a gene: 5. CDR3 region: CASSLVDRAHEQYF. DNA for the CDR3: TGTGCCAGCAGTTTAGTGGACAGGGCCCACGAGCAGTACTTC.

This clonotype has a handful of counts. The CDR3 spells CASCEGWGGKAPYEQYF. The CDR3 region has the DNA TGTGCCAGCTGTGAGGGGTGGGGGGGTAAGGCCCCCTACGAGCAGTACTTC. V and J are TRBV28 and TRBJ2-7, with 7 bases fitting TRBD2. This CDR3 has 17 amino acids. With 8 bases clipped from V and 2 bases from J, the junction kept 18 bases outside the gene matches. Looked up from germline, CDR1 is MDHEN and CDR2 is SYDVKM.

V gene TRBV20-1 combines with J gene TRBJ2-4; D is possibly TRBD1 (5 bases). The ends were cut back, 2 bases at V and 15 bases at J, with 8 bases in the middle. In germline, CDR1 is DFQATT, CDR2 SNEGSKA (reference sequence). The CDR3 runs 9 residues. CDR3 sequence: CSARPQGYF. The DNA of the CDR3 is TGCAGTGCTAGACCCCAGGGGTACTTC.

The chain carries TRBV28 and TRBJ2-7; a weak D match, TRBD1 (6 bases). The germline V gene encodes CDR1 MDHEN and CDR2 SYDVKM. With 6 bases removed from V and 3 bases from J, the gap between germline ends came to 15 bases. The CDR3 is 14 residues long. CDR3 loop: CASRFTGSGYEQYF. CDR3 in DNA: TGTGCCAGCAGATTTACAGGGTCAGGCTACGAGCAGTACTTC.